One sample yielded the 29 T cell receptor beta chains listed below, sequenced in a study of T cells after yellow fever vaccination. Each CDR3 protein is one row after TCRdb ran MiXCR on the 5' RACE reads. The data show 360,000 or so distinct CDR3 sequences, with roughly 11% seen just once and roughly a sixth held by the top ten. The material sequenced was PBMCs, taken on the day of the first yellow fever vaccination. The source of these receptors is a man younger than 35 who received the YFV17D yellow fever vaccine.

This clonotype was seen a few times. V is TRBV20-1 and J is TRBJ2-1; no reliable D call. Germline assignment: CDR1 DFQATT and CDR2 SNEGSKA (reference sequence). The CDR3 totals 11 residues. Trimming pared 3 bases from V and 6 bases from J, leaving 6 bases between. CDR3 nucleotide sequence: TGCAGTGCTAGTCAGGTCAATGAGCAGTTCTTC. It encodes CSASQVNEQFF.

A few counts support this clonotype. The chain couples TRBV4-1 to TRBJ1-1, with 7 bases fitting TRBD1. J was trimmed by 4 bases and V by 0 bases; bases with no gene match: 20. This CDR3 contains 20 residues. Germline lookup yields CDR1 MGHRA and CDR2 YSYEKL. The CDR3 DNA is TGCGCCAGCAGCCAAGAAGATCTGGGACAGAAAATCCCAATAATCACTGAAGCTTTCTTT. Protein product: CASSQEDLGQKIPIITEAFF.

Here the CDR3 DNA reads TGTGCCAGCAGCTTGATAGGCGGCGCGGGTTGGGGCACAGATACGCAGTATTTT. Translation gives CASSLIGGAGWGTDTQYF. This rearrangement joins TRBV5-6 to TRBJ2-3, with a tentative D call TRBD2 (5 bases). The V gene's germline CDR1 is SGHDT and CDR2 YYEEEE. Trimming removed 1 base from V and 1 base from J, with 19 bases in between. The CDR3 spans 18 residues.

This clonotype was counted between two and nine times. The rearrangement uses TRBV6-2 or TRBV6-3 and TRBJ1-5, with TRBD1 matching 7 bases. Germline loops: CDR1 MNHEY, CDR2 SVGEGT. J gave up 7 bases and V 5 bases, and 14 bases lay outside the gene matches. This CDR3 is built from 16 residues. The CDR3 nucleotides read TGTGCCAGCAGTCCGAGACAGGGTGTGTTAAAGCAGCCCCAGCATTTT. It yields the protein CASSPRQGVLKQPQHF.

This clonotype was seen a handful of times. This sequence joins TRBV6-1 and TRBJ2-2; D is possibly TRBD1 or TRBD2 (6 bases each). The CDR3 is 15 amino acids. Trimming stripped 4 bases from V and 4 bases from J, with 13 bases between. Germline assignment: CDR1 MNHNS and CDR2 SASEGT. Here the CDR3 DNA reads TGTGCCAGCAGTGTGATCGGGGGCATCACCGGGGAGCTGTTTTTT. Protein product: CASSVIGGITGELFF.

This clonotype was seen a single time. A clone one base away is much larger, so this may be a read error. This chain connects TRBV28 to TRBJ2-7, with 8 bases matching TRBD1. Germline V gene sequence: CDR1 MDHEN, CDR2 SYDVKM. The V segment lost 5 bases and the J segment 3 bases; nucleotides outside the gene matches: 0. CDR3 length: 12 residues. The CDR3 reads CASSTGGYEQYV. Written as DNA, the CDR3 is TGTGCCAGCAGTACAGGGGGCTACGAGCAGTACGTC.

DNA for the CDR3: TGTGCCAGCAGCTTAAGGCAGGGCGGCACAGATACGCAGTATTTT. It encodes CASSLRQGGTDTQYF. The chain employs TRBV7-2 and TRBJ2-3, with D possibly TRBD1 on 5 matching bases. Germline V gives CDR1 SGHTA, CDR2 FQGNSA. The CDR3 extends over 15 amino acids. Trimming removed 2 bases from V and 1 base from J, with 10 bases in between. Supplemented by reference TRBV7-2 and TRBJ2-3, the full variable domain reads GAGVSQSPSNKVTEKGKDVELRCDPISGHTALYWYRQSLGQGLEFLIYFQGNSAPDKSGLPSDRFSAERTGGSVSTLTIQRTQQEDSAVYLCASSLRQGGTDTQYFGPGTRLTVL.

This clonotype was picked up a small number of times. V is TRBV29-1 and J is TRBJ2-5, with D uncertain. The CDR3 extends over 13 amino acids. Trimming took 4 bases from V and 0 from J, leaving 9 bases between them. Germline lookup yields CDR1 SQVTM and CDR2 ANQGSEA. CDR3 protein: CSVAPGHQETQYF. The CDR3 DNA is TGCAGCGTTGCTCCGGGCCACCAAGAGACCCAGTACTTC. The whole variable domain, remainder taken from reference TRBV29-1 and TRBJ2-5, is SAVISQKPSRDICQRGTSLTIQCQVDSQVTMMFWYRQQPGQSLTLIATANQGSEATYESGFVIDKFPISRPNLTFSTLTVSNMSPEDSSIYLCSVAPGHQETQYFGPGTRLLVL.

This clonotype occurred many times. This chain uses TRBV18 with TRBJ1-5; maybe TRBD1 (6 bases). In germline, CDR1 is KGHSH, CDR2 LQKENI. This CDR3 spans 15 amino acids. V was pared by 3 bases and J by 1 base, with 10 bases between. The CDR3 region has the DNA TGTGCCAGCTCACCTGGACAGAACAGCAATCAGCCCCAGCATTTT. Amino acid sequence: CASSPGQNSNQPQHF. Variable domain in full (rest from reference TRBV18 and TRBJ1-5): NAGVMQNPRHLVRRRGQEARLRCSPMKGHSHVYWYRQLPEEGLKFMVYLQKENIIDESGMPKERFSAEFPKEGPSILRIQQVVRGDSAAYFCASSPGQNSNQPQHFGDGTRLSIL.

The V and J genes are TRBV6-5 and TRBJ1-1, with a weak D call TRBD1 (6 bases). V was cut by 2 bases and J by 0 bases, with 13 bases left in between. Germline-derived CDR1 and CDR2 are MNHEY and SVGAGI. This CDR3 comprises 16 residues. DNA of the CDR3: TGTGCCAGCAGTTACCGCACCGGACAGTTGAACACTGAAGCTTTCTTT. This codes for CASSYRTGQLNTEAFF.

The chain links TRBV9 to TRBJ2-1; 8 nucleotides line up with TRBD2. CDR1 SGDLS and CDR2 YYNGEE come from the germline V gene. The CDR3 spans 15 residues. With V trimmed by 0 bases and J by 8 bases, 7 bases remained unmatched. CDR3 in DNA: TGTGCCAGCAGCGTAGGACGGCTAGCGGGTCATGAGCAGTTCTTC. It translates to CASSVGRLAGHEQFF. The full variable domain, completed using reference TRBV9 and TRBJ2-1, is DSGVTQTPKHLITATGQRVTLRCSPRSGDLSVYWYQQSLDQGLQFLIQYYNGEERAKGNILERFSAQQFPDLHSELNLSSLELGDSALYFCASSVGRLAGHEQFFGPGTRLTVL.

The gene calls are TRBV7-2 and TRBJ2-3; 8 positions agree with TRBD1. Germline V gene sequence: CDR1 SGHTA, CDR2 FQGNSA. This CDR3 is 16 amino acids long. Trimming took 4 bases from V and 2 from J; bases not matched to a gene: 8. The CDR3 sequence: CASSSRSTGATDTQYF. CDR3 bases: TGTGCCAGCAGCTCTAGATCGACAGGGGCCACAGATACGCAGTATTTT.

This clonotype was counted a few times. CDR3 protein: CSAGQGDSPYNEQFF. Here the CDR3 DNA reads TGCAGTGCAGGACAGGGGGATTCCCCGTACAATGAGCAGTTCTTC. V and J are TRBV20-1 and TRBJ2-1; 10 nucleotides match TRBD1. The CDR3 length is 15 residues. Germline-derived CDR1 and CDR2 are DFQATT and SNEGSKA (reference sequence). V gave up 6 bases and J gave up 4 bases; unmatched junction bases: 9.

The V call is TRBV5-4, the J call TRBJ2-2; tentative D call: TRBD2 (6 bases). CDR1 SGHNT and CDR2 YYREEE come from the germline V gene (reference sequence). Trimming took off 9 bases at V and 3 bases at J, with 15 bases between the two ends. The CDR3 is 14 residues long. The CDR3 region is CATATSLDTGELFF. For the CDR3, the DNA is TGTGCCACCGCGACTAGTCTCGACACCGGGGAGCTGTTTTTT.

This chain joins TRBV6-1 and TRBJ2-3, with D uncertain. In germline, CDR1 is MNHNS, CDR2 SASEGT. The V gene lost 0 bases and the J gene lost 6 bases, with 4 bases spanning the gap. The CDR3 is 12 amino acids. The DNA for the CDR3 is TGTGCCAGCAGTGAAGCGGATGATACGCAGTATTTT. Its protein is CASSEADDTQYF.

This clonotype was observed a handful of times. The chain employs TRBV5-1 and TRBJ1-6; 9 nucleotides agree with TRBD1. V shed 2 bases and J 9 bases; nucleotides not matched to a gene: 6. The CDR3 consists of 15 residues. Germline CDR1 reads SGHRS; CDR2 reads YFSETQ. CDR3 sequence (DNA): TGCGCCAGCAGCTTAACGACAGGGGGACGTTCACCCCTCCACTTT. Encoded protein: CASSLTTGGRSPLHF.

A few counts support this clonotype. The rearrangement uses TRBV5-6 and TRBJ1-1; 10 positions match TRBD1. Germline CDR1 and CDR2: SGHDT and YYEEEE. The CDR3 is 15 residues long. The ends lost 6 bases at V and 5 bases at J; junction bases unmatched: 10. CDR3 amino acids: CASTPWTGGLTEAFF. Here the CDR3 DNA reads TGTGCCAGCACCCCTTGGACAGGGGGATTAACTGAAGCTTTCTTT.

The V call is TRBV30, the J call TRBJ1-1; D may be TRBD1 (6 bases). The CDR3 runs 14 residues. In germline, CDR1 is GTSNPN, CDR2 SVGIG (reference sequence). The V end lost 3 bases, the J end lost 3 bases, and 14 bases lay between the germline ends. CDR3 bases: TGTGCCTGGAGCGTTAAACAGGGTTACACTGAAGCTTTCTTT. It codes for CAWSVKQGYTEAFF.

The chain has TRBV25-1 and TRBJ2-7; 10 nucleotides agree with TRBD2. V lost 7 bases, J lost 5 bases, and 11 bases stayed unmatched. Per germline, CDR1 MGHDK and CDR2 SYGVNS. This CDR3 comprises 15 residues. The CDR3 DNA reads TGTGCCAGCACCGGATTTAGCGGGAGGCTAGACGAGCAGTACTTC. Translated: CASTGFSGRLDEQYF.

This chain uses TRBV7-9 with TRBJ2-1, with 12 bases fitting TRBD2. The CDR3 spans 16 residues. V lost 4 bases and J lost 6; bases outside the gene matches: 7. Germline CDR1 reads SEHNR; CDR2 reads FQNEAQ (reference sequence). The CDR3 is CASSSSSGGAGNEQFF. The CDR3 DNA is TGTGCCAGCAGCTCGTCTAGCGGGGGGGCCGGCAATGAGCAGTTCTTC.

The V call is TRBV2, the J call TRBJ2-1; 9 bases agree with TRBD1. J lost 2 bases, V lost 6 bases, and 5 bases had no gene match. Germline V gene data show CDR1 as SNHLY and CDR2 as FYNNEI. The CDR3 loop spans 15 amino acids. The CDR3 coding sequence is TGTGCCAGCAGCTACCGACAGGGGGCCTACAATGAGCAGTTCTTC. It specifies CASSYRQGAYNEQFF.

In regard to this clonotype: At one of its ends the junction is not consistent with the germline gene, which may arise from a read error. J is TRBJ2-5 and V is TRBV15, with a possible D match to TRBD2 (6 bases). CDR3 length equals 15 residues. Germline values: CDR1 LNHNV, CDR2 YYDKDF (reference sequence). CDR3 sequence reads: CATSFDGTPGVGVNF. The CDR3 DNA sequence: TGTGCCACCAGCTTTGACGGGACTCCTGGGGTAGGGGTGAACTTC.

This chain links TRBV10-3 with TRBJ2-7; D not certain. Germline values: CDR1 ENHRY, CDR2 SYGVKD. The CDR3 has 15 amino acids. The V end was cut by 8 bases, the J end by 5 bases, with 22 bases between. The CDR3 spells CAIAHTPPGLDEQYF. CDR3 coding DNA: TGTGCCATCGCTCACACTCCCCCGGGTCTTGACGAGCAGTACTTC.

The rearrangement links TRBV15 to TRBJ1-1; D remains ambiguous. V lost 0 bases, J lost 11 bases, and 10 bases lay in between. In germline, CDR1 is LNHNV, CDR2 YYDKDF (reference sequence). The length of the CDR3 is 12 residues. Here the CDR3 reads CATSRDFERAFF. CDR3 sequence (DNA): TGTGCCACCAGCAGAGATTTTGAACGGGCTTTCTTT. Looking up the rest from reference TRBV15 and TRBJ1-1 gives the full variable domain: DAMVIQNPRYQVTQFGKPVTLSCSQTLNHNVMYWYQQKSSQAPKLLFHYYDKDFNNEADTPDNFQSRRPNTSFCFLDIRSPGLGDTAMYLCATSRDFERAFFGQGTRLTVV.

This clonotype was found a few times. The rearrangement links TRBV23-1 to TRBJ2-7; D not resolved. TRBV23-1 is an ORF; its function is uncertain. The CDR3 has 11 residues. The V gene lost 4 bases and the J gene lost 8 bases, with 9 bases spanning the gap. The DNA for the CDR3 is TGCGCCAGCAGTCTCCGAATGCAGCAGTACGTC. Translated: CASSLRMQQYV.

This clonotype was seen more than once but under ten times. CDR3: CASSFGGGGTSDPNEQFF. Here the CDR3 DNA reads TGTGCCAGCAGCTTCGGGGGAGGGGGGACTAGCGATCCGAATGAGCAGTTCTTC. The chain carries TRBV7-4 and TRBJ2-1, with TRBD2 matching 10 bases. The J segment lost 7 bases and the V segment lost 3 bases, leaving 15 bases of the junction unmatched. Germline-derived CDR1 and CDR2 are SGHVT and SQSDAQ. The CDR3 loop spans 18 amino acids.

Only a few counts were recorded for this clonotype. This chain uses TRBV2 with TRBJ2-2, with D unresolved. CDR3 length: 11 residues. Per the germline V gene, CDR1 is SNHLY and CDR2 is FYNNEI. V lost 5 bases and J lost 6, with 4 bases in between. The CDR3 DNA follows: TGTGCCAGCAGTATTGCCGGGGAGCTGTTTTTT. This translates into CASSIAGELFF.

The V gene is TRBV6-1, the J gene TRBJ2-1; 14 positions agree with TRBD2. The CDR3 loop spans 18 amino acids. Germline V gives CDR1 MNHNS, CDR2 SASEGT. V was clipped by 6 bases and J by 3 bases; unmatched bases: 10. The CDR3 DNA reads TGTGCCAGCAGCCGCCGAAGGACTAGCGGGGGGTACTACAATGAGCAGTTCTTC. Translating it yields CASSRRRTSGGYYNEQFF.

The V and J genes are TRBV3-1 and TRBJ2-1; 12 nucleotides match TRBD2. The germline CDR1 and CDR2 sequences are LGHDT and YNNKEL (reference sequence). The V segment lost 11 bases and the J segment 10 bases; nucleotides outside the gene matches: 21. There are 17 residues in the CDR3. This CDR3 is CACSQEGPTSGGGEQFF. In DNA form, the CDR3 reads TGTGCCTGCTCCCAAGAAGGCCCGACTAGCGGGGGAGGAGAGCAGTTCTTC.